This TCR beta chain was captured in a study of T cell repertoires in ileal Crohn's disease. Whole-study context: Patients had a median roughly 8-year disease duration, and approximately 35% were active smokers. All patients had surgery for stricturing (around 60%) or penetrating (around 40%) disease.

Points on this clone: Its antigen remains unknown.

Profiled with immunoSEQ multiplex PCR; TCRdb holds only in-frame clones, not every one. The sample has 15,000 to 20,000 clones, around 90% seen once. The study's findings and limits: Endoscopic recurrence occurred in every patient whose clonality exceeded 26.8%.

This CDR3 is built from 16 residues. The germline V gene encodes CDR1 LNHNV and CDR2 YYDKDF (reference sequence). Trimming left V 3 bases short and J 9 bases short, with 21 bases between. Sequenced: ileal tissue. The J gene is TRBJ2-1, the V gene TRBV15; no reliable D call. This sequence was found in an adult with Crohn's disease. CDR3 in amino acids: CATSSPISNPIPEQFF. The DNA for the CDR3 is TGTGCCACCAGCAGCCCTATTTCTAATCCGATTCCTGAGCAGTTCTTC.